This entry concerns a single T cell receptor beta chain. The entry originates in a study of T cell repertoires in cytomegalovirus infection. Overall study: Indications came from public TCR beta signatures; they pointed to CMV infection and to a matching HLA type.

TCRdb re-called the reads with MiXCR, one entry per CDR3 protein. The sample shows approximately 250,000 distinct CDR3 sequences, less than 9.5% of them seen only once. The V end was cut by 7 bases, the J end by 6 bases, with 18 bases between. Germline values: CDR1 SQVTM, CDR2 ANQGSEA. This CDR3 is 13 amino acids long. The rearrangement uses TRBV29-1 and TRBJ1-2; TRBD1 is a possible D gene (5 bases). The receptor was derived from a human donor in good health (CMV status not recorded). Some clones in this sample may be carry-over from other donors' samples. Sample: PBMCs. CDR3 protein: CSETRGPGDGYTF. The CDR3 nucleotides are TGCAGCGAGACCAGAGGGCCGGGGGATGGCTACACCTTC.